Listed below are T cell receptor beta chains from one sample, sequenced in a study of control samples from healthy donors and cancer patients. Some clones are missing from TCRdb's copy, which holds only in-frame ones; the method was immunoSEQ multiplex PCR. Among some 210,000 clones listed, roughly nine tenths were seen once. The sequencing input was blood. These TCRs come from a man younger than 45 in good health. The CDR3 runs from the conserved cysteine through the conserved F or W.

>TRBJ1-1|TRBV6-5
CASSLTGLNTEAFF
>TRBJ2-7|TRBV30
CAWGTGTSVEQYF
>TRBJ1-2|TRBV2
CASSEVGNYGYTF
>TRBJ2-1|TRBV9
CASSVDFGGSYNEQFF
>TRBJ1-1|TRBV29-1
CSVYHRDRGMNTEAFF
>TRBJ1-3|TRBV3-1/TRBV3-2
CASSPLRGRGNTIYF
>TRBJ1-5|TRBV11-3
CASSSDRGGDQPQHF
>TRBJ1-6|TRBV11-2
CASSLQPANSPLHF
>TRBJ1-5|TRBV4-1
CASSQVGQASNQPQHF
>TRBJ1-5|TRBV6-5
CASNLQQYSNQPQHF
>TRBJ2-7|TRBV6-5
CASSLGQGKEQYF
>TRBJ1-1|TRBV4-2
CASSQDGQMNTEAFF
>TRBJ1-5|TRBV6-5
CASSPDRGGQPQHF
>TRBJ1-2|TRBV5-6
CASNQGYGYTF
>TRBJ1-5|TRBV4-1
CASSQETRGPNQPQHF
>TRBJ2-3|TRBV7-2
CASSFGVDTDTQYF
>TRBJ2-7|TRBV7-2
CASSQGPAYEQYF
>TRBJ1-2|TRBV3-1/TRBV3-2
CASSHYRDITFGYTF
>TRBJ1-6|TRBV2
CASSGQNSPLHF
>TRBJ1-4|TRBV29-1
CSTRTGAEKLFF
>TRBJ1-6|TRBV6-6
CASSNRSSYNSPLHF
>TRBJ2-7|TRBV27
CASSGSLVQGPYEQYF
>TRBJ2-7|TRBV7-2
CASSLNGGLYEQYF
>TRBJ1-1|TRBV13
CATLLGANGEAFF
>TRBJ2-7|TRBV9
CASSPAEGNYEQYF
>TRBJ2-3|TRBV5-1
CASSLARQGSDTQYF
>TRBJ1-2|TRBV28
CASSRGGNYGYTF
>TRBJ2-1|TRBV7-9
CASSEPNARGGSYNEQFF
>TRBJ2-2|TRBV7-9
CASSPWTGRTGELFF
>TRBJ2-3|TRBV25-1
CASSELDRGRTDTQYF
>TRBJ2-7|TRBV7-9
CASSLEDRDEQYF
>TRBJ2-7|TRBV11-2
CASSLDGHLASHNYEQYF
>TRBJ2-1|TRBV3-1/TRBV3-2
CASGTNNEQFF
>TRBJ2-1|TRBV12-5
CASGLESGGWKFF
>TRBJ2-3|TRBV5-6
CASSLNPDTQYF
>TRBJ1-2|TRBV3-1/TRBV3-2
CASSQEGASWGYTF
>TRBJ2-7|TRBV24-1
CATSGTGGGEDEQYF
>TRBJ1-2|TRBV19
CASSTLGQVHYGYTF
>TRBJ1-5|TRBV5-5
CASSPGPYSNQPQHF
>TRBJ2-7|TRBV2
CASSEGNRGPREQYF
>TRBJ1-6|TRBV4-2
CASSQAVGLSPLHF
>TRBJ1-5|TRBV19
CASSRGKNQPQHF
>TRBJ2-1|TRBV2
CASIRDSSNEQFF
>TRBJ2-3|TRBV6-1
CASSEIGPWTQYF
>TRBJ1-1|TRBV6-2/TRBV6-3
CASSYRTGIRGNTEAFF
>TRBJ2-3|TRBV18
CASSPPDRGRTDTQYF
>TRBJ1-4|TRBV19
CASSLQGEEKLFF
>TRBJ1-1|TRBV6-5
CASSYGGAWTEAFF
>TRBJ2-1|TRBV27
CASSLWDSSYNEQFF
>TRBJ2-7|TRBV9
CASSDAGGGLYEQYF